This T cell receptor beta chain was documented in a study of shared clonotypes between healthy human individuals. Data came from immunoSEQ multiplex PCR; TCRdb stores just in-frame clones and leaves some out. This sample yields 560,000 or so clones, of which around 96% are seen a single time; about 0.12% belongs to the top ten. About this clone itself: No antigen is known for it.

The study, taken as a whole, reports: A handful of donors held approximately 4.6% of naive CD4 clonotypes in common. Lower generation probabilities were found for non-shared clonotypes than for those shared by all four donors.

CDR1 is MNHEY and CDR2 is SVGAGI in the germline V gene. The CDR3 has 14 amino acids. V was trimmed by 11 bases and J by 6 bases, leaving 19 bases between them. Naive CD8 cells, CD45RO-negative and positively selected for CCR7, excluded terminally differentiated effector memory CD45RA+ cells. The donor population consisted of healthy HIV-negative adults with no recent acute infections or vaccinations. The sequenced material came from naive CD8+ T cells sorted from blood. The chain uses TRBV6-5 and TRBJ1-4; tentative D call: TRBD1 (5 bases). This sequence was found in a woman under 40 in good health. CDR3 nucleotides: TGTGCCTGCCCAAGGAGGGGCGGTGATGAAAAACTGTTTTTT. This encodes CACPRRGGDEKLFF.